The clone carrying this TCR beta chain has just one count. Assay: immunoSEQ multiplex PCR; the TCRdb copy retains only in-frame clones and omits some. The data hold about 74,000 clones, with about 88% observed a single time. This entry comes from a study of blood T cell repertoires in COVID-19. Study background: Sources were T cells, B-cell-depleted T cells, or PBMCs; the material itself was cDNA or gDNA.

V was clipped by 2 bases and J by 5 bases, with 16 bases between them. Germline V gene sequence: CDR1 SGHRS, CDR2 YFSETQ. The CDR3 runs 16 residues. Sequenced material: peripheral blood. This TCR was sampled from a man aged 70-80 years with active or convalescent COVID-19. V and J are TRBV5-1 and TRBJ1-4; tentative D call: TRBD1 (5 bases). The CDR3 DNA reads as TGCGCCAGCAGCTTACAGGCAGGTTCTCACAATGAAAAACTGTTTTTT. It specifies CASSLQAGSHNEKLFF.